This T cell receptor beta chain comes out of a study of OX40 agonist ivuxolimab in advanced cancers. Only in-frame clones appear in the TCRdb table, and some are missing; sequencing was by immunoSEQ multiplex PCR. Among around 77,000 clones listed, around nine tenths were seen once. The germline V and J ends were trimmed by 4 bases and 6 bases, with 10 bases remaining between them. The germline CDR1 and CDR2 sequences are PRHDT and FYEKMQ (reference sequence). The CDR3 loop spans 12 amino acids. The chain uses TRBV13 and TRBJ2-7, with a possible D match to TRBD1 (5 bases). The sequences come from CD4+ or CD8+ T cells sorted from blood, collected in a trial of the OX40 agonist ivuxolimab. The TCR was taken from an adult with an advanced solid tumor such as melanoma, head and neck, liver or kidney cancer. The CDR3 spells CASSSGNGEQYF. CDR3 DNA: TGTGCCAGCAGCTCAGGGAATGGCGAGCAGTACTTC.